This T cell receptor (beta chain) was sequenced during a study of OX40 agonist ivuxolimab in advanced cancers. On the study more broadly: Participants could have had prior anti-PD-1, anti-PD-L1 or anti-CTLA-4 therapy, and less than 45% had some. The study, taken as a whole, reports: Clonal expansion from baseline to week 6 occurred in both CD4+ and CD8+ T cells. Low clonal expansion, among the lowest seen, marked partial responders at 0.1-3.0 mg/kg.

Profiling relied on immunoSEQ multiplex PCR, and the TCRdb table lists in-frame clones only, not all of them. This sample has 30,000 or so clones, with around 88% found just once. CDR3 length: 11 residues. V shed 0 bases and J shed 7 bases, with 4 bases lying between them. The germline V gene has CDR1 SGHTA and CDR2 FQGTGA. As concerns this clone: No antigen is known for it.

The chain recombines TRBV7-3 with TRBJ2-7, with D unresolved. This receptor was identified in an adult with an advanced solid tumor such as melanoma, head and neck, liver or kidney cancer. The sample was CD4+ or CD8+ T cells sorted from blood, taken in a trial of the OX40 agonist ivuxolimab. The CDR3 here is CASSLTDEQYF. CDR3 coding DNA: TGTGCCAGCAGCTTAACAGATGAGCAGTACTTC.